This T cell receptor beta chain was sequenced during a study of shared clonotypes between healthy human individuals. It was 150 to 200 ng DNA, around 32,000 T cell genomes, that sorted-subset replicate PCRs used. Sequenced by immunoSEQ multiplex PCR; TCRdb stores in-frame clones only, minus some. The top ten hold approximately 1.1% of the sample, which has some 1.5 million clones, roughly 95% seen once. Germline V lookup: CDR1 MDHEN, CDR2 SYDVKM. Trimming shortened V by 2 bases and J by 8 bases, and 15 bases separated the two germline ends. The CDR3 consists of 14 residues. In this sample, this clone turned up once. Healthy adults negative for HIV, lacking recent acute infections or vaccinations, served as donors. CD4+ cells yielded CD45RA+ naive and CD45RA-negative memory subsets.

The chain couples TRBV28 to TRBJ1-1; D might be TRBD1 (6 bases). The sample taken for sequencing was naive CD4+ T cells sorted from blood. Sample subset: CD45RA+ positively selected. The TCR sequence derives from a man in his thirties or forties in good health. The CDR3 is CASSLRGRGTEAFF. The CDR3 DNA follows: TGTGCCAGCAGTTTAAGGGGGAGAGGAACCGAAGCTTTCTTT.